This TCR beta chain derives from a study of cytomegalovirus exposure and HLA in healthy donors. General study results and limits: Investigators reported fewer than 200 TCR beta chains as tied to cytomegalovirus.

Assay used: immunoSEQ multiplex PCR; TCRdb lists only in-frame clones, some missing. The sample contains some 88,000 clones, 95% to 98% of which appear only once. The germline V gene encodes CDR1 SGHTS and CDR2 YDEGEE. V shed 6 bases and J 6 bases; nucleotides not matched to a gene: 9. This CDR3 region has 14 residues. This clone was observed a handful of times. The antigen is undetermined. Sequencing was performed on PBMCs. This TCR was sampled from a man aged 18 to 29 in good health and CMV-seronegative. The gene calls are TRBV5-8 and TRBJ2-1, with 7 bases matching TRBD2. For the CDR3, the DNA is TGTGCCAGCATCCGACTAGCTTACACCAATGAGCAGTTCTTC. It translates to CASIRLAYTNEQFF.